Presented here are 16 T cell receptor beta chains from one specimen sequenced in a study of T cells in Graves' hyperthyroidism and ophthalmopathy. TCR beta CDR3 regions were amplified from RNA transcripts. In the first-round RT-PCR of the TCR CDR3, the HTBI primer set was used. TCRdb analysed the multiplex PCR reads with MiXCR anew, one entry per CDR3 protein. In the table there are approximately 610,000 distinct CDR3 sequences, roughly 14% of which are singletons. The specimen sequenced was blood. The receptors here all came from a woman aged 40 to 50 with Graves' ophthalmopathy.

This clonotype came up once. The chain recombines TRBV20-1 with TRBJ1-1; TRBD1 matches at 7 bases. Germline CDR1 and CDR2: DFQATT and SNEGSKA (reference sequence). V lost 8 bases and J lost 0; bases outside the gene matches: 12. This CDR3 is 15 amino acids long. CDR3 amino acids: CSPSEGAGMNTEAFF. The DNA of the CDR3 is TGCAGTCCTTCCGAGGGGGCAGGGATGAACACTGAAGCTTTCTTT.

This clonotype was detected ten times or more. V is TRBV12-3 or TRBV12-4 and J is TRBJ2-2, with 11 bases that match TRBD2. V shed 3 bases and J 5 bases; nucleotides not matched to a gene: 2. The CDR3 loop spans 15 amino acids. CDR3 nucleotides: TGTGCCAGCAGTTTTAGCGGGAGGGAGACCGGGGAGCTGTTTTTT. This encodes CASSFSGRETGELFF.

The V and J genes are TRBV28 and TRBJ2-5; 10 positions match TRBD2. The germline CDR1 and CDR2 sequences are MDHEN and SYDVKM. The CDR3 runs 15 residues. V lost 6 bases, J lost 5 bases, and 9 bases stayed unmatched. CDR3 nucleotides: TGTGCCAGCAGGACCGAGCGGGAGGGCCCGGAGACCCAGTACTTC. Its translation is CASRTEREGPETQYF. Based on the CDR3 plus reference TRBV28 and TRBJ2-5, the full variable domain is DVKVTQSSRYLVKRTGEKVFLECVQDMDHENMFWYRQDPGLGLRLIYFSYDVKMKEKGDIPEGYSVSREKKERFSLILESASTNQTSMYLCASRTEREGPETQYFGPGTRLLVL.

This chain links TRBV3-1 with TRBJ1-1; TRBD1 is a possible D gene (5 bases). Germline V lookup: CDR1 LGHDT, CDR2 YNNKEL (reference sequence). The CDR3 extends over 14 amino acids. V lost 3 bases and J lost 8, with 16 bases in between. The CDR3 here is CASSHLRSGEEAFF. CDR3 DNA sequence: TGTGCCAGCAGCCACCTTAGGTCGGGGGAGGAAGCTTTCTTT.

This chain connects TRBV12-5 to TRBJ2-7; perhaps TRBD1 as D (5 bases). CDR3 length: 14 residues. The ends were cut back, 6 bases at V and 5 bases at J, with 17 bases in the middle. Germline V gives CDR1 LGHNT, CDR2 FRNRAP. The CDR3 region is CASGRAGQGHEQYF. DNA for the CDR3: TGTGCTAGTGGCCGGGCCGGACAAGGCCACGAGCAGTACTTC.

Many counts were recorded for this clonotype. CDR3: CASSSIAGGRSYEQYF. CDR3 sequence (DNA): TGCGCCAGCAGTTCTATAGCGGGAGGAAGGTCCTACGAGCAGTACTTC. This chain links TRBV5-1 with TRBJ2-7; 10 bases line up with TRBD2. After removal of 5 bases from V and 1 base from J, the junction contained 9 bases not matched to a gene. Germline assignment: CDR1 SGHRS and CDR2 YFSETQ. The CDR3 has 16 amino acids.

J is TRBJ2-3 and V is TRBV6-1, with D hard to call. The CDR3 covers 16 residues. Germline CDR1 MNHNS, CDR2 SASEGT. V shed 7 bases and J shed 4 bases, with 21 bases lying between them. The DNA of the CDR3 is TGTGCCAGCACCGTGGTAGGAATGGCCCGCGCAGATACGCAGTATTTT. Translated: CASTVVGMARADTQYF.

A few counts support this clonotype. The J gene is TRBJ1-1, the V gene TRBV5-6; D unresolved. Germline V gene data show CDR1 as SGHDT and CDR2 as YYEEEE. The V end was cut by 6 bases, the J end by 0 bases, with 12 bases between. The CDR3 is 14 residues long. The CDR3 protein is CASTHEGMNTEAFF. The CDR3 DNA follows: TGTGCCAGCACACACGAGGGCATGAACACTGAAGCTTTCTTT. Combining the CDR3 with reference TRBV5-6 and TRBJ1-1 gives the whole variable domain DAGVTQSPTHLIKTRGQQVTLRCSPKSGHDTVSWYQQALGQGPQFIFQYYEEEERQRGNFPDRFSGHQFPNYSSELNVNALLLGDSALYLCASTHEGMNTEAFFGQGTRLTVV.

This clonotype is labeled medium-sized. CDR3 in DNA: TGTGCCAGCAGGACCGACACCCAAGAGACCCAGTACTTC. This codes for CASRTDTQETQYF. The genes are TRBV6-2 or TRBV6-3 and TRBJ2-5, with D uncertain. The CDR3 sequence is 13 residues long. CDR1 MNHEY and CDR2 SVGEGT come from the germline V gene. Trimming shortened V by 6 bases and J by 1 base, and 9 bases separated the two germline ends.

The chain uses TRBV27 and TRBJ2-5, with 8 bases fitting TRBD1. Germline lookup yields CDR1 MNHEY and CDR2 SMNVEV (reference sequence). The J segment lost 7 bases and the V segment lost 5 bases, leaving 9 bases of the junction unmatched. The CDR3 is 14 amino acids. The CDR3 is CASSPLQGGGTQYF. The CDR3 DNA reads as TGTGCCAGCAGTCCCCTACAGGGGGGAGGGACCCAGTACTTC.

This clonotype was recorded many times. The rearrangement links TRBV6-2 or TRBV6-3 to TRBJ1-1; D is perhaps TRBD1 (5 bases). Germline V gene sequence: CDR1 MNHEY, CDR2 SVGEGT. The V and J ends lost 1 base and 5 bases respectively, with 14 bases between them. The CDR3 has 15 amino acids. This CDR3 reads CASSYLPGPGTEAFF. The CDR3 region has the DNA TGTGCCAGCAGTTACTTGCCAGGGCCAGGGACTGAAGCTTTCTTT.

This clonotype came up a few times. The chain combines TRBV5-6 with TRBJ1-1; the D is unclear. The V gene's germline CDR1 is SGHDT and CDR2 YYEEEE. This CDR3 region has 13 residues. V lost 0 bases and J lost 6, with 9 bases in between. Written as DNA, the CDR3 is TGTGCCAGCAGCTTGGCCCCTTTTCCTGAAGCTTTCTTT. Translated, it gives CASSLAPFPEAFF.

This clonotype came up many times. V is TRBV12-3 or TRBV12-4 and J is TRBJ2-2; no reliable D call. The CDR3 sequence is 15 residues long. The V gene lost 7 bases and the J gene lost 0 bases, with 12 bases spanning the gap. CDR3 sequence reads: CASTSNPPNTGELFF. In DNA form, the CDR3 reads TGTGCCAGCACCTCCAACCCCCCGAACACCGGGGAGCTGTTTTTT.

This clonotype was picked up many times. The chain uses TRBV15 and TRBJ2-2, with 10 positions matching TRBD2. CDR1 and CDR2 (germline): LNHNV, YYDKDF (reference sequence). V trimming: 1 base; J trimming: 4 bases; junction bases outside the gene matches: 6. This CDR3 is 17 amino acids long. The CDR3, as DNA: TGTGCCACCAGCAGAGCTCAGGGACTAGCGATCACCGGGGAGCTGTTTTTT. Its translation is CATSRAQGLAITGELFF. Supplemented by reference TRBV15 and TRBJ2-2, the full variable domain reads DAMVIQNPRYQVTQFGKPVTLSCSQTLNHNVMYWYQQKSSQAPKLLFHYYDKDFNNEADTPDNFQSRRPNTSFCFLDIRSPGLGDTAMYLCATSRAQGLAITGELFFGEGSRLTVL.

At least ten counts were recorded for this clonotype. The rearrangement uses TRBV7-2 and TRBJ1-2; the D is unclear. The ends were cut back, 5 bases at V and 3 bases at J, with 16 bases in the middle. There are 15 residues in the CDR3. Germline V gene lookup returns CDR1 SGHTA and CDR2 FQGNSA. DNA for the CDR3: TGTGCCAGCAGCCTCGGGCCGCGGGTTGACTATGGCTACACCTTC. This encodes CASSLGPRVDYGYTF. Drawing the rest from reference TRBV7-2 and TRBJ1-2, the complete variable domain is GAGVSQSPSNKVTEKGKDVELRCDPISGHTALYWYRQSLGQGLEFLIYFQGNSAPDKSGLPSDRFSAERTGGSVSTLTIQRTQQEDSAVYLCASSLGPRVDYGYTFGSGTRLTVV.

This clonotype was seen a handful of times. The CDR3 reads CASRPTGVAGELFF. CDR3 coding DNA: TGTGCCAGCAGACCCACAGGAGTCGCCGGGGAGCTGTTTTTT. The rearrangement uses TRBV11-2 and TRBJ2-2, with D perhaps TRBD1 (5 bases). Trimming took off 6 bases at V and 6 bases at J, with 14 bases between the two ends. This CDR3 spans 14 amino acids. Germline CDR1 and CDR2: SGHAT and FQNNGV.